This TCR beta chain was profiled in a study of blood T cell repertoires in COVID-19. Study as a whole: The United States, Italy and Spain were the sources of the acute and convalescent COVID-19 samples. Nucleic acid was either cDNA or gDNA, and it came from T cells, B-cell-depleted T cells, or PBMCs.

The authors' processing: Estimated nucleated cell counts came from reference gene primer amplification. Data came from immunoSEQ multiplex PCR; TCRdb stores just in-frame clones and leaves some out. V and J calls and clone size are those listed in that table; D and trimming were worked out from the DNA. The sample lists roughly 250,000 clones, 82% occurring once. The table lists this clone with many counts. This sequence originates from a woman between 65 and 79 years old with acute or convalescent COVID-19. Source material: peripheral blood.

Here the CDR3 DNA reads TGTGCCAGCAGTGTTGGACAGGGGAATCAGCCCCAGCATTTT. Translating it yields CASSVGQGNQPQHF. The chain joins TRBV2 to TRBJ1-5; 9 positions match TRBD1. Germline CDR1 reads SNHLY; CDR2 reads FYNNEI. CDR3 size: 14 residues. V shed 4 bases and J 4 bases; nucleotides not matched to a gene: 2.